The rows below give T cell receptor beta chains drawn from one sample of a study of identical twins. In TCRdb, the 5' RACE reads were re-called with MiXCR into one record per CDR3 protein. This table holds a few hundred thousand distinct CDR3 sequences, approximately 24% found once. Separately, the same data were catalogued under a study of T cells expressing NK-cell markers.

The sample taken for sequencing was CD4+ T cells sorted from blood. The receptor set was obtained from a woman aged 18-29 years in good health. Each CDR3 is given with its conserved first and last residue. D genes are given only for firm matches. Expanded clones are given a class, and other clones once, few, many or no size at all.

J gene: TRBJ2-1; D gene: TRBD1; clone size: .; V gene: TRBV6-1; CDR3 protein: CASRWTGASYNEQFF; CDR3 DNA: TGTGCCAGCAGATGGACAGGGGCGTCCTACAATGAGCAGTTCTTC
J gene: TRBJ1-6; D gene: .; clone size: .; V gene: TRBV12-3/TRBV12-4; CDR3 protein: CASSSRDGLVPLHF; CDR3 DNA: TGTGCCAGCAGTTCCAGGGACGGCCTAGTACCCCTCCACTTT
J gene: TRBJ2-1; D gene: TRBD2; clone size: .; V gene: TRBV20-1; CDR3 protein: CSARGGLAGYNEQFF; CDR3 DNA: TGCAGTGCTAGAGGGGGACTAGCGGGATACAATGAGCAGTTCTTC
J gene: TRBJ2-5; D gene: .; clone size: few; V gene: TRBV20-1; CDR3 protein: CSARDPVIGSETQYF; CDR3 DNA: TGCAGTGCTAGAGATCCCGTGATAGGATCAGAGACCCAGTACTTC
J gene: TRBJ1-1; D gene: .; clone size: few; V gene: TRBV24-1; CDR3 protein: CATSDFWSMNTEAFF; CDR3 DNA: TGTGCCACCAGTGATTTTTGGAGCATGAACACTGAAGCTTTCTTT
J gene: TRBJ2-3; D gene: .; clone size: .; V gene: TRBV10-3; CDR3 protein: CAIRDWGTDTQYF; CDR3 DNA: TGTGCCATCAGAGATTGGGGCACAGATACGCAGTATTTT
J gene: TRBJ2-1; D gene: .; clone size: few; V gene: TRBV20-1; CDR3 protein: CSASDTRSEQFF; CDR3 DNA: TGCAGTGCTTCGGATACTAGGAGCGAGCAGTTCTTC
J gene: TRBJ2-7; D gene: .; clone size: .; V gene: TRBV4-3; CDR3 protein: CASSQVFTGIYEQYF; CDR3 DNA: TGCGCCAGCAGCCAAGTGTTTACAGGTATCTACGAGCAGTACTTC
J gene: TRBJ2-1; D gene: TRBD1; clone size: .; V gene: TRBV5-1; CDR3 protein: CASSLDRVSYNEQFF; CDR3 DNA: TGCGCCAGCAGCCTCGACAGGGTGTCCTACAATGAGCAGTTCTTC
J gene: TRBJ1-4; D gene: .; clone size: few; V gene: TRBV9; CDR3 protein: CASSVAGKHEKLFF; CDR3 DNA: TGTGCCAGCAGCGTAGCGGGCAAGCATGAAAAACTGTTTTTT
J gene: TRBJ2-1; D gene: TRBD2; clone size: .; V gene: TRBV6-1; CDR3 protein: CASRSSGTRSLNEQFF; CDR3 DNA: TGTGCCAGCAGAAGCTCCGGGACTAGGAGTTTGAATGAGCAGTTCTTC
J gene: TRBJ2-1; D gene: TRBD2; clone size: .; V gene: TRBV12-5; CDR3 protein: CASGASGRGEQFF; CDR3 DNA: TGTGCTAGTGGTGCTAGCGGGAGGGGCGAGCAGTTCTTC
J gene: TRBJ1-1; D gene: .; clone size: few; V gene: TRBV29-1; CDR3 protein: CSVQVQGRRGTEAFF; CDR3 DNA: TGCAGCGTTCAGGTACAGGGAAGGAGAGGCACTGAAGCTTTCTTT
J gene: TRBJ2-5; D gene: .; clone size: many; V gene: TRBV12-3/TRBV12-4; CDR3 protein: CASKGETQYF; CDR3 DNA: TGTGCCAGCAAAGGGGAGACCCAGTACTTC
J gene: TRBJ2-7; D gene: TRBD2; clone size: few; V gene: TRBV6-2/TRBV6-3; CDR3 protein: CASSSPGSGRLYEQYF; CDR3 DNA: TGTGCCAGCAGTTCGCCCGGGAGCGGGAGACTGTACGAGCAGTACTTC
J gene: TRBJ2-1; D gene: .; clone size: few; V gene: TRBV29-1; CDR3 protein: CSVDGSHEQFF; CDR3 DNA: TGCAGCGTTGACGGCAGCCATGAGCAGTTCTTC
J gene: TRBJ2-5; D gene: TRBD2; clone size: .; V gene: TRBV4-2; CDR3 protein: CASSQEPLAGQETQYF; CDR3 DNA: TGTGCCAGCAGCCAGGAACCCTTAGCGGGGCAAGAGACCCAGTACTTC
J gene: TRBJ2-3; D gene: .; clone size: .; V gene: TRBV12-3/TRBV12-4; CDR3 protein: CASSFSADTQYF; CDR3 DNA: TGTGCCAGCAGTTTTAGCGCAGATACGCAGTATTTT
J gene: TRBJ1-2; D gene: TRBD1; clone size: .; V gene: TRBV2; CDR3 protein: CASSGTGPYGYTF; CDR3 DNA: TGTGCCAGCAGTGGGACAGGACCCTATGGCTACACCTTC
J gene: TRBJ2-1; D gene: .; clone size: .; V gene: TRBV7-9; CDR3 protein: CASSLRSGAPPYNEQFF; CDR3 DNA: TGTGCCAGCAGCTTAAGGTCCGGGGCCCCACCCTACAATGAGCAGTTCTTC
J gene: TRBJ1-6; D gene: .; clone size: few; V gene: TRBV3-1; CDR3 protein: CASSRRSREGLHF; CDR3 DNA: TGTGCCAGCAGCCGAAGGTCCCGGGAGGGCCTCCACTTT
J gene: TRBJ2-5; D gene: TRBD1; clone size: .; V gene: TRBV5-1; CDR3 protein: CASTSRQGTQETQYF; CDR3 DNA: TGCGCCAGCACCTCACGACAGGGGACCCAAGAGACCCAGTACTTC
J gene: TRBJ1-5; D gene: TRBD1; clone size: .; V gene: TRBV2; CDR3 protein: CASKNDRGDQPQHF; CDR3 DNA: TGTGCCAGCAAAAACGACAGGGGAGATCAGCCCCAGCATTTT
J gene: TRBJ2-3; D gene: .; clone size: few; V gene: TRBV24-1; CDR3 protein: CATSGSGSGSTTQYF; CDR3 DNA: TGTGCCACCAGTGGTTCCGGGTCGGGAAGCACTACGCAGTATTTT
J gene: TRBJ1-1; D gene: .; clone size: .; V gene: TRBV5-6; CDR3 protein: CASSLLATAGNTEAFF; CDR3 DNA: TGTGCCAGCAGCTTGTTGGCGACAGCGGGGAACACTGAAGCTTTCTTT
J gene: TRBJ2-7; D gene: .; clone size: few; V gene: TRBV30; CDR3 protein: CAWRNPSSYEQYF; CDR3 DNA: TGTGCCTGGAGGAATCCAAGCTCCTACGAGCAGTACTTC
J gene: TRBJ2-1; D gene: .; clone size: few; V gene: TRBV11-2; CDR3 protein: CASSRQSYNEQFF; CDR3 DNA: TGTGCCAGCAGTCGACAGAGCTACAATGAGCAGTTCTTC
J gene: TRBJ2-7; D gene: .; clone size: few; V gene: TRBV29-1; CDR3 protein: CSARGAGPYEQYF; CDR3 DNA: TGCAGCGCCCGGGGGGCTGGCCCTTACGAGCAGTACTTC
J gene: TRBJ2-7; D gene: .; clone size: .; V gene: TRBV9; CDR3 protein: CASSVVGSLQLNEQYF; CDR3 DNA: TGTGCCAGCAGCGTAGTTGGGTCTCTGCAGCTCAACGAGCAGTACTTC
J gene: TRBJ2-7; D gene: TRBD2; clone size: .; V gene: TRBV10-3; CDR3 protein: CAILGIAGGKQYF; CDR3 DNA: TGTGCCATCCTCGGGATAGCGGGAGGCAAGCAGTACTTC
J gene: TRBJ1-1; D gene: .; clone size: few; V gene: TRBV5-1; CDR3 protein: CASSSATAAGTEAFF; CDR3 DNA: TGCGCCAGCAGCTCCGCGACGGCTGCTGGCACTGAAGCTTTCTTT
J gene: TRBJ2-5; D gene: .; clone size: .; V gene: TRBV11-3; CDR3 protein: CASSRLGQNQETQYF; CDR3 DNA: TGTGCCAGCAGCCGTCTCGGGCAGAACCAAGAGACCCAGTACTTC
J gene: TRBJ2-7; D gene: .; clone size: .; V gene: TRBV25-1; CDR3 protein: CASADRSSSYEQYF; CDR3 DNA: TGTGCCAGCGCAGACAGGTCAAGCTCCTACGAGCAGTACTTC
J gene: TRBJ1-1; D gene: .; clone size: once; V gene: TRBV11-2; CDR3 protein: CASSTYRADTEAFF; CDR3 DNA: TGTGCCAGCAGCACCTACAGGGCGGACACTGAAGCTTTCTTT
J gene: TRBJ2-3; D gene: TRBD2; clone size: .; V gene: TRBV19; CDR3 protein: CASSTPGLAGLTDTQYF; CDR3 DNA: TGTGCCAGTAGTACACCGGGACTAGCGGGACTCACAGATACGCAGTATTTT
J gene: TRBJ2-3; D gene: TRBD2; clone size: few; V gene: TRBV6-2/TRBV6-3; CDR3 protein: CASRALAGLRYSTDTQYF; CDR3 DNA: TGTGCCAGCAGGGCACTAGCGGGACTACGATATAGCACAGATACGCAGTATTTT
J gene: TRBJ2-3; D gene: .; clone size: .; V gene: TRBV29-1; CDR3 protein: CSVVEAIAERTDTQYF; CDR3 DNA: TGCAGCGTTGTGGAGGCGATAGCGGAACGCACAGATACGCAGTATTTT
J gene: TRBJ2-7; D gene: .; clone size: .; V gene: TRBV18; CDR3 protein: CASFSAGAYEQYF; CDR3 DNA: TGTGCCAGCTTTTCGGCCGGAGCCTACGAGCAGTACTTC
J gene: TRBJ2-1; D gene: TRBD2; clone size: .; V gene: TRBV12-3/TRBV12-4; CDR3 protein: CASRPGLAAYNEQFF; CDR3 DNA: TGTGCCAGCAGGCCGGGACTAGCGGCGTACAATGAGCAGTTCTTC
J gene: TRBJ1-2; D gene: TRBD1; clone size: .; V gene: TRBV15; CDR3 protein: CATSRDIQGARNYGYTF; CDR3 DNA: TGTGCCACCAGCAGAGATATCCAGGGGGCGCGCAACTATGGCTACACCTTC
J gene: TRBJ1-4; D gene: .; clone size: .; V gene: TRBV7-9; CDR3 protein: CASSFQGTSNEKLFF; CDR3 DNA: TGTGCCAGCAGCTTCCAGGGGACCTCTAATGAAAAACTGTTTTTT
J gene: TRBJ2-1; D gene: .; clone size: .; V gene: TRBV7-9; CDR3 protein: CASSLDGQRYNEQFF; CDR3 DNA: TGTGCCAGCAGCTTAGATGGACAGAGATACAATGAGCAGTTCTTC
J gene: TRBJ1-1; D gene: .; clone size: few; V gene: TRBV9; CDR3 protein: CASSVEWDTEAFF; CDR3 DNA: TGTGCCAGCAGCGTAGAGTGGGACACTGAAGCTTTCTTT